Following are 27 T cell receptor beta chains from one sample sequenced in a study of cytomegalovirus exposure and HLA in healthy donors. Both 60 Vbeta primers and 13 Jbeta primers went into the PCR. Here immunoSEQ multiplex PCR was the method, and the copy in TCRdb shows in-frame clones only, minus some. The repertoire holds 150,000 to 200,000 clones, with about 84% as singletons. The specimen sequenced was PBMCs. The receptors come from a man aged 18 to 30 in good health and CMV-seronegative.

The chain is built from TRBV9 and TRBJ2-1, with D tentatively TRBD2 (5 bases). The CDR3 has 15 amino acids. Germline V gene sequence: CDR1 SGDLS, CDR2 YYNGEE. V lost 0 bases to trimming and J lost 5 bases, with 12 bases between them. The DNA of the CDR3 is TGTGCCAGCAGCGTAGGGGCTAGCACCCACAATGAGCAGTTCTTC. Translation: CASSVGASTHNEQFF.

V gene TRBV5-1 combines with J gene TRBJ2-7; D is possibly TRBD1 (6 bases). Trimming removed 4 bases at V and 2 bases at J, with 19 bases between. This CDR3 comprises 16 residues. CDR1 is SGHRS and CDR2 is YFSETQ in the germline V gene. The CDR3 DNA reads as TGCGCCAGCAGCATTAACACCGACAGGTCCACCTACGAGCAGTACTTC. Translation gives CASSINTDRSTYEQYF.

The chain employs TRBV11-3 and TRBJ2-4, with 8 nucleotides matching TRBD2. The CDR3 has 12 residues. J gave up 14 bases and V 1 base, and 4 bases lay outside the gene matches. The germline gives CDR1 SGHNT, CDR2 YENEEA. DNA of the CDR3: TGTGCCAGCAGCTTAGGTGTTAGCGGGGAGTACTTC. This translates into CASSLGVSGEYF.

V and J are TRBV11-3 and TRBJ2-3, with D perhaps matching TRBD2 (5 bases). V lost 0 bases and J 6 bases, leaving 13 bases between the germline ends. Looked up from germline, CDR1 is SGHNT and CDR2 is YENEEA. CDR3 length: 15 residues. This chain's CDR3 is CASSLDFGDVDTQYF. In DNA, the CDR3 is TGTGCCAGCAGCTTAGACTTCGGGGATGTGGATACGCAGTATTTT.

CDR3 nucleotides: TGCACCAGCAGCCAAGATCGGGCGGACTTAAGCTCCTACGAGCAGTACTTC. Its translation is CTSSQDRADLSSYEQYF. The chain couples TRBV1 to TRBJ2-7; the DNA was not compared with TRBD2, the D call given in the table. TRBV1 is a pseudogene segment. The CDR3 is 17 residues long.

V is TRBV19 and J is TRBJ2-7; D may be TRBD1 (6 bases). CDR1 LNHDA and CDR2 SQIVND come from the germline V gene (reference sequence). The CDR3 totals 16 residues. V was cut by 4 bases and J by 3 bases, with 19 bases left in between. CDR3 in DNA: TGTGCCAGTAGTAAAGATGGACAGTCCACCCGCTACGAGCAGTACTTC. Encoded protein: CASSKDGQSTRYEQYF.

This clone was seen only once. The chain joins TRBV7-2 to TRBJ1-4; maybe TRBD1 (5 bases). The CDR3 runs 14 residues. V was pared by 4 bases and J by 7 bases, with 13 bases between. Germline-derived CDR1 and CDR2 are SGHTA and FQGNSA. CDR3: CASSSTERGEKLFF. CDR3 coding DNA: TGTGCCAGCAGCTCGACAGAACGAGGTGAAAAACTGTTTTTT.

This chain joins TRBV7-8 and TRBJ1-1, with D possibly matching TRBD1 (5 bases). CDR1 is SGHVS and CDR2 is FQNEAQ in the germline V gene. The V end was cut by 7 bases, the J end by 1 base, with 13 bases between. There are 14 residues in the CDR3. CDR3 sequence reads: CASKGSPSNTEAFF. The CDR3 nucleotides read TGTGCCAGCAAGGGGTCCCCCTCGAACACTGAAGCTTTCTTT.

This chain uses TRBV9 with TRBJ1-1, with D possibly being TRBD1 (5 bases). Germline V gives CDR1 SGDLS, CDR2 YYNGEE. The CDR3 length is 11 residues. Trimming removed 3 bases from V and 8 bases from J, with 8 bases in between. The CDR3 loop reads CASSGRGEAFF. CDR3 DNA sequence: TGTGCCAGCAGCGGAAGGGGAGAAGCTTTCTTT.

The chain has TRBV6-5 and TRBJ1-1, with TRBD1 matching over 10 bases. The CDR3 runs to 14 residues. The trim removed 6 bases at V and 4 bases at J, leaving 5 bases unmatched. The germline gives CDR1 MNHEY, CDR2 SVGAGI. The CDR3 coding sequence is TGTGCCAGCAGCCCGGACAGGGGGAGCACTGAAGCTTTCTTT. Translated: CASSPDRGSTEAFF.

The chain recombines TRBV1 with TRBJ2-1; the table names TRBD2, a call not compared with the DNA. TRBV1 is a recognized pseudogene. The CDR3 has 14 amino acids. The chain's CDR3 is CTSSLVSWGEGEFF. In DNA form, the CDR3 reads TGCACCAGCAGCCTAGTCAGCTGGGGGGAAGGGGAGTTCTTC.

This clone appeared a single time. The chain combines TRBV28 with TRBJ2-7, with 7 bases lining up with TRBD1. V shed 5 bases and J 2 bases; nucleotides not matched to a gene: 3. Germline V gene data show CDR1 as MDHEN and CDR2 as SYDVKM. The CDR3 length is 13 residues. This CDR3 is CASSRDSTYEQYF. CDR3 sequence (DNA): TGTGCCAGCAGTCGGGACAGTACCTACGAGCAGTACTTC.

V gene TRBV6-5 combines with J gene TRBJ2-7; perhaps TRBD2 as D (6 bases). Trimming removed 6 bases at V and 0 bases at J, with 12 bases between. The germline V gene encodes CDR1 MNHEY and CDR2 SVGAGI. The CDR3 runs to 14 residues. The CDR3 DNA reads as TGTGCCAGCAGGCTTGCGGGACTCTCCTACGAGCAGTACTTC. It codes for CASRLAGLSYEQYF.

The V call is TRBV10-2, the J call TRBJ2-1; D uncertain. V lost 2 bases and J 1 base, leaving 6 bases between the germline ends. The length of the CDR3 is 14 residues. Per the germline V gene, CDR1 is WSHSY and CDR2 is SAAADI. In DNA form, the CDR3 reads TGCGCCAGCAGTGAGACTCGGTCCTACAATGAGCAGTTCTTC. Its protein product is CASSETRSYNEQFF.

The CDR3 DNA reads as TGTGCCAGCAGTGTGTCTCCTCTAGGGGCCAACGTCCTGACTTTC. This gives the protein CASSVSPLGANVLTF. V gene TRBV11-1 combines with J gene TRBJ2-6; D remains unclear. CDR3 length: 15 amino acids. Trimming removed 6 bases from V and 4 bases from J, with 13 bases in between. Per the germline V gene, CDR1 is SGHAT and CDR2 is FQDESV (reference sequence).

The genes are TRBV2 and TRBJ2-1; 7 nucleotides agree with TRBD2. Germline lookup yields CDR1 SNHLY and CDR2 FYNNEI. CDR3 size: 15 residues. Trimming took 7 bases from V and 2 from J; bases not matched to a gene: 8. The CDR3 region has the DNA TGTGCCAGCATTCGGGGGGTTGGAGCCTACAATGAGCAGTTCTTC. Protein sequence: CASIRGVGAYNEQFF.

This chain connects TRBV29-1 to TRBJ2-5, with 11 bases identical to TRBD2. Looked up from germline, CDR1 is SQVTM and CDR2 is ANQGSEA. V shed 6 bases and J 4 bases; nucleotides not matched to a gene: 16. CDR3 size: 17 residues. The CDR3 bases are TGCAGCGTAACCGGACTAGCGGGTGAATTAGTCGGAGAGACCCAGTACTTC. Protein: CSVTGLAGELVGETQYF.

The gene calls are TRBV4-1 and TRBJ2-7, with 10 bases matching TRBD1. CDR3 length: 15 amino acids. J was trimmed by 3 bases and V by 4 bases; bases with no gene match: 6. CDR1 is MGHRA, CDR2 YSYEKL, per germline. The CDR3 DNA reads as TGCGCCAGCAGCCCGGGACAGGGGCCCCGCTACGAGCAGTACTTC. Its translation is CASSPGQGPRYEQYF.

This chain connects TRBV15 to TRBJ2-7, with 8 positions matching TRBD2. CDR1 is LNHNV, CDR2 YYDKDF, per germline (reference sequence). This CDR3 contains 13 residues. Losses at the gene ends were 6 bases for V and 3 bases for J; bases not matched to a gene: 4. DNA for the CDR3: TGTGCCACCAGAGGCCTAGCGGGCTACGAGCAGTACTTC. Its protein product is CATRGLAGYEQYF.

This clone was detected a few times. V and J are TRBV14 and TRBJ1-2, with 7 positions matching TRBD1. J gave up 2 bases and V 1 base, and 10 bases lay outside the gene matches. Per the germline V gene, CDR1 is SGHDN and CDR2 is FVKESK. This CDR3 region has 17 residues. The CDR3 DNA reads as TGTGCCAGCAGCCAAGTGAAAGGGGGCCGCGGGAACTATGGCTACACCTTC. Amino acid sequence: CASSQVKGGRGNYGYTF.

The rearrangement joins TRBV5-1 to TRBJ2-2, with D unclear. The CDR3 covers 14 residues. Germline V gene lookup returns CDR1 SGHRS and CDR2 YFSETQ. V dropped 2 bases and J dropped 8 bases, with 13 bases sitting between them. The CDR3 loop is CASSLVQVQGELFF. CDR3 in DNA: TGCGCCAGCAGCTTAGTGCAGGTTCAAGGGGAGCTGTTTTTT.

The rearrangement joins TRBV11-2 to TRBJ1-2; no clear D. The V end lost 5 bases, the J end lost 5 bases, and 15 bases lay between the germline ends. There are 14 residues in the CDR3. Germline loops: CDR1 SGHAT, CDR2 FQNNGV. The CDR3 sequence: CASSPRRTAYGYTF. The CDR3 nucleotides read TGTGCCAGCAGCCCTCGCAGGACTGCTTATGGCTACACCTTC.

The J gene is TRBJ2-7, the V gene TRBV28, with 8 bases fitting TRBD2. CDR3 size: 14 residues. Germline assignment: CDR1 MDHEN and CDR2 SYDVKM. V dropped 5 bases and J dropped 2; count of bases not matched to a gene: 5. CDR3 region: CASSGSGGPYEQYF. As DNA, the CDR3 is TGTGCCAGCAGTGGGAGCGGGGGCCCCTACGAGCAGTACTTC.

This sequence joins TRBV2 and TRBJ1-3; D gene unclear. This CDR3 has 11 residues. Trimming removed 6 bases at V and 4 bases at J, with 4 bases between. The germline V gene encodes CDR1 SNHLY and CDR2 FYNNEI. This CDR3 is CASSLGNTIYF. In nucleotides, the CDR3 is TGTGCCAGCAGCTTAGGAAACACCATATATTTT.

This clone was observed once. This chain links TRBV14 with TRBJ2-5; 7 bases are a match to TRBD2. The end of the DNA is better explained by TRBJ2-7, so the J call may be wrong. From germline, CDR1 is SGHDN and CDR2 FVKESK. This CDR3 has 18 amino acids. The CDR3 spells CASSQKSPDWLAVNEQYF. In nucleotides, the CDR3 is TGTGCCAGCAGCCAAAAATCCCCGGATTGGCTAGCGGTCAACGAGCAGTACTTC.

The chain links TRBV11-2 to TRBJ1-4; TRBD1 matches at 9 bases. Trimming cost V 5 bases and J 7 bases; bases outside gene matches: 11. The germline V gene has CDR1 SGHAT and CDR2 FQNNGV. This CDR3 comprises 16 residues. The DNA of the CDR3 is TGTGCCAGCAGCGGTACCAAACAGGGGGCGGGTGAAAAACTGTTTTTT. Amino acid sequence: CASSGTKQGAGEKLFF.

This chain uses TRBV6-5 with TRBJ1-2, with D uncertain. The CDR3 runs to 14 residues. Germline V CDR1 and CDR2: MNHEY, SVGAGI. Trimming stripped 0 bases from V and 4 bases from J, with 9 bases between. For the CDR3, the DNA is TGTGCCAGCAGTTACTCCTTAGCAAGCTATGGCTACACCTTC. It encodes CASSYSLASYGYTF.